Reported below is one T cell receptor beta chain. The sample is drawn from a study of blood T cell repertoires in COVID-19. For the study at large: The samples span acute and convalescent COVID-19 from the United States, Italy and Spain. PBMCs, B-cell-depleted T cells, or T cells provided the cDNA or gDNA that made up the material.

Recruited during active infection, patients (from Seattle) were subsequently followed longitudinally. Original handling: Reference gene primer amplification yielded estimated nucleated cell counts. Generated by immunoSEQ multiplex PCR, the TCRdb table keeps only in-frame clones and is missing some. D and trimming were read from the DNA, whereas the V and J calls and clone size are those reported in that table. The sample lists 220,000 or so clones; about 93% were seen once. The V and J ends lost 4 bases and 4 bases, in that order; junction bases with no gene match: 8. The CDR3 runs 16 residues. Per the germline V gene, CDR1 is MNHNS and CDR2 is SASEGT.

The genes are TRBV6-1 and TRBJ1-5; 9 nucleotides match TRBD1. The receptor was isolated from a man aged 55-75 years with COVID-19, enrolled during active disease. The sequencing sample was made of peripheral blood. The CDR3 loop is CASSARTGAWNQPQHF. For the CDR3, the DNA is TGTGCCAGCAGTGCCCGGACAGGGGCCTGGAATCAGCCCCAGCATTTT.